These T cell receptor beta chains were read from a single sample in a study of response to subunit inactivated influenza vaccine. TCRdb reanalysed the RT-PCR reads using MiXCR and keeps one entry per CDR3 protein. This table holds roughly 620,000 distinct CDR3 sequences, approximately 10% found once. The same specimen was also included in a second study, on T cells expressing NK-cell markers.

The source was PBMCs from blood, collected on the day of vaccination. These receptors were obtained from a man aged 50-59 years who received an inactivated influenza vaccine. CDR3s include the opening cysteine and the closing phenylalanine or tryptophan. A D gene is named only where the DNA matches it firmly. A row's size may be missing; if present it is once, few, many or a size class.

D	J	size	V	CDR3	DNA
NA	TRBJ2-7	many	TRBV5-1	CASSLAGKSSDEQYF	TGCGCCAGCAGCTTGGCCGGCAAATCCAGTGACGAGCAGTACTTC
NA	TRBJ1-5	NA	TRBV6-8	CASLTLDRYSNQPQHF	TGTGCCAGCCTGACCCTAGACAGATATAGCAATCAGCCCCAGCATTTT
NA	TRBJ2-7	NA	TRBV18	CASSPRIGDEQYF	TGTGCCAGCTCACCACGGATCGGGGACGAGCAGTACTTC
TRBD1	TRBJ2-7	many	TRBV12-3/TRBV12-4	CASSRTGAGYEQYF	TGTGCCAGCAGTCGGACAGGGGCAGGGTACGAGCAGTACTTC
NA	TRBJ1-5	NA	TRBV18	CASSPRQDEPQHF	TGTGCCAGCTCACCACGTCAGGATGAGCCCCAGCATTTT
NA	TRBJ2-7	NA	TRBV25-1	CASGSDGSYEQYF	TGTGCCAGCGGATCGGACGGTTCCTACGAGCAGTACTTC
NA	TRBJ2-5	few	TRBV29-1	CSVQISPRETQYF	TGCAGTGTGCAAATATCGCCTCGGGAGACCCAGTACTTC
NA	TRBJ1-1	few	TRBV28	CASSLLGRLNTEAFF	TGTGCCAGCAGCCTACTAGGACGGTTGAACACTGAAGCTTTCTTT
TRBD1	TRBJ1-4	NA	TRBV11-2	CASSYRGTGGGDEKLFF	TGTGCCAGCAGCTACAGAGGGACAGGGGGAGGGGATGAAAAACTGTTTTTT
TRBD1	TRBJ1-1	many	TRBV5-1	CASSLKGQGDTEAFF	TGCGCCAGCAGCTTGAAGGGACAGGGCGACACTGAAGCTTTCTTT